This T cell receptor (beta chain) came from a study of blood T cell repertoires in COVID-19. Overall study: Sources were T cells, B-cell-depleted T cells, or PBMCs; the material itself was cDNA or gDNA.

Participants were aged about 18 to 100 years, lived in about 26 US areas, and enrolled virtually. In assigning cohorts, the study relied on participant-reported clinical history. Donors in Cohort 3 counted as recovered after two negative PCRs, clearance, or symptom resolution. Method: immunoSEQ multiplex PCR; TCRdb's copy keeps in-frame clones and lacks some. The table has a few hundred thousand clones, 88% seen once; the top ten hold about 3%. The V gene's germline CDR1 is KGHSH and CDR2 LQKENI. The CDR3 sequence is 14 residues long. The V gene lost 3 bases and the J gene lost 1 base, with 9 bases spanning the gap.

The material sequenced was PBMCs or T cells enriched from blood (not recorded which). The rearrangement links TRBV18 to TRBJ1-1; D is possibly TRBD1 (6 bases). The TCR comes from a woman in her forties or fifties who had recovered from COVID-19. DNA of the CDR3: TGTGCCAGCTCACCCGACAGGCCGAACACTGAAGCTTTCTTT. Protein: CASSPDRPNTEAFF.